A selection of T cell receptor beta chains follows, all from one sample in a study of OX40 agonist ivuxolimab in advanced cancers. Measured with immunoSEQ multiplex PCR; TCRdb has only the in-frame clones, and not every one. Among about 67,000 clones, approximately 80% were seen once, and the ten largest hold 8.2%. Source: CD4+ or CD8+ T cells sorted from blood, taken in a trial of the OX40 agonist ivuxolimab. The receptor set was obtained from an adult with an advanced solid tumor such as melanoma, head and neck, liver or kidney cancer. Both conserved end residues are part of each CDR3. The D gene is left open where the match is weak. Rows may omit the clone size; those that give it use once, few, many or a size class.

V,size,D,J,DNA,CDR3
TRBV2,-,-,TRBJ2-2,TGTGCCAGCAGGCCCACTAGTTCGGCCGGGGAGCTGTTTTTT,CASRPTSSAGELFF
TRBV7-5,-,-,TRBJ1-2,TGTGCCAGAAGCCCTATCGGGAGGGATCTCTTGGGCTACACCTTC,CARSPIGRDLLGYTF
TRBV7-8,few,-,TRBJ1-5,TGTGCCAGCAGCTTGACTGTGTCGGGGCCCCAGCATTTT,CASSLTVSGPQHF
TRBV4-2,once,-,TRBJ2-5,TGTGCCAGCAGCCAGGGGGCGGGAGTGGGGGAGACCCAGTACTTC,CASSQGAGVGETQYF
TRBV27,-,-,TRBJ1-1,TGTGCCAGCAGTTTCAGGCAGGACATTGAAGCTTTCTTT,CASSFRQDIEAFF
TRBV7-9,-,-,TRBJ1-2,TGTGCCAGCAGCGCGGGGGAAAGCACAGGCGGCTATGGCTACACCTTC,CASSAGESTGGYGYTF
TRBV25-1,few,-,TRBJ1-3,TGTGCCAGCAGCGAGGGGGGGGCTGGAAACACCATATATTTT,CASSEGGAGNTIYF
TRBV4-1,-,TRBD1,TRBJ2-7,TGCGCCAGCAGCCGACAGGGGGAACTCTACGAGCAGTACTTC,CASSRQGELYEQYF
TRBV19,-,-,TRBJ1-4,TGTGCCAGTAGTATTATGGGGTCAACTAATGAAAAACTGTTTTTT,CASSIMGSTNEKLFF
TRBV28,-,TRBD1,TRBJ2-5,TGTGCCAGCAGCTCACTTCCGGGACAGGGGGCTTCAGAGACCCAGTACTTC,CASSSLPGQGASETQYF
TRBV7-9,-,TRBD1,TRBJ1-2,TGTGCCAGCAGCTCACATGGACAGGGGGCAAATGGCTACACCTTC,CASSSHGQGANGYTF
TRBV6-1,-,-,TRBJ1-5,TGTGCCAGCATGCAGAGCAATCAGCCCCAGCATTTT,CASMQSNQPQHF